The 18 T cell receptor beta chains reported below all come from one sample, sequenced in a study of T cells expressing NK-cell markers. Following a re-call of the 5' RACE reads, TCRdb has one entry per CDR3 protein and lacks DNA. The data include over 120,000 distinct CDR3 sequences; the top ten clones carry approximately 12%. The material sequenced was blood T cells: a sorted CD56 or NKG2C T cell subset, CD4+ or CD8+ T cells, or bulk PBMC T cells (not recorded which). All receptors come from a man aged 18-30 years in good health.

The rearrangement links TRBV2 to TRBJ2-6. The CDR3 spans 14 residues. Germline V gene data show CDR1 as SNHLY and CDR2 as FYNNEI. CDR3 amino acids: CASPTGSGANVLTF.

The chain carries TRBV6-5 and TRBJ1-1; TCRdb selects TRBD1, and the lack of DNA leaves this call unchecked. CDR1 is MNHEY and CDR2 is SVGAGI in the germline V gene. The CDR3 runs to 14 residues. Here the CDR3 reads CASSYSSSWTGAFF.

The rearrangement uses TRBV9 and TRBJ2-3. This CDR3 has 14 amino acids. The germline CDR1 and CDR2 sequences are SGDLS and YYNGEE. This chain's CDR3 is CASSPGSQTDTQYF.

The CDR3 protein is CAWSVGDFSQYF. The chain is built from TRBV30 and TRBJ2-3. The CDR3 is 12 amino acids. Germline V gene lookup returns CDR1 GTSNPN and CDR2 SVGIG (reference sequence). The full variable domain, completed using reference TRBV30 and TRBJ2-3, is SQTIHQWPATLVQPVGSPLSLECTVEGTSNPNLYWYRQAAGRGLQLLFYSVGIGQISSEVPQNLSASRPQDRQFILSSKKLLLSDSGFYLCAWSVGDFSQYFGPGTRLTVL.

The J gene is TRBJ1-1, the V gene TRBV7-8. There are 11 residues in the CDR3. Germline V lookup: CDR1 SGHVS, CDR2 FQNEAQ. The CDR3 loop reads CASSTTAEAFF.

The rearrangement joins TRBV24-1 to TRBJ1-1; the D gene TCRdb calls, TRBD1, cannot be checked with no DNA. Germline CDR1 reads KGHDR; CDR2 reads SFDVKD. There are 11 residues in the CDR3. This CDR3 reads CATSDRDEAFF.

The J gene is TRBJ2-2, the V gene TRBV12-3 or TRBV12-4; checking the TCRdb D call of TRBD2 is not possible without DNA. This CDR3 spans 14 amino acids. The CDR3 sequence is CASMKALGTGELFF.

V usage is TRBV7-9 and J usage is TRBJ2-1; TCRdb's D call of TRBD2 is untestable without DNA. Germline V gene lookup returns CDR1 SEHNR and CDR2 FQNEAQ (reference sequence). CDR3 length equals 15 residues. The CDR3 sequence: CASSSKTSMWNEQFF.

This chain joins TRBV5-1 and TRBJ2-7. The CDR3 contains 14 residues. Per the germline V gene, CDR1 is SGHRS and CDR2 is YFSETQ. CDR3 amino acids: CASSLGGEYYEQYF.

The V and J genes are TRBV12-3 or TRBV12-4 and TRBJ2-3; TCRdb lists TRBD2, though no DNA is available to test this call. This CDR3 region has 18 residues. CDR3 sequence: CASSSGTSGTSSTDTQYF.

The rearrangement links TRBV2 to TRBJ2-1; TCRdb's D call, TRBD1, is unchecked because there is no DNA. Germline CDR1 and CDR2: SNHLY and FYNNEI. The CDR3 extends over 13 amino acids. The CDR3 protein is CASSDGGGNEQFF.

This CDR3 reads CASSQDSSGSGVQFF. J is TRBJ2-1 and V is TRBV3-1; the D call from TCRdb, TRBD1, cannot be confirmed without DNA. This CDR3 region has 15 residues. Germline V gene sequence: CDR1 LGHDT, CDR2 YNNKEL (reference sequence).

The CDR3 reads CASSIAGRFSNQPQHF. The chain uses TRBV19 and TRBJ1-5; the D call of TRBD1 rests on TCRdb alone, since no DNA is present to check it. The length of the CDR3 is 16 residues. The V gene's germline CDR1 is LNHDA and CDR2 SQIVND (reference sequence).

The rearrangement links TRBV19 to TRBJ2-5; the TCRdb D gene call, TRBD1, has no DNA to confirm it. This CDR3 is built from 17 residues. Germline values: CDR1 LNHDA, CDR2 SQIVND (reference sequence). CDR3: CASSTPFMGVNQEIQYF.

This sequence joins TRBV27 and TRBJ2-3; TCRdb returns TRBD1, unconfirmable since there is no DNA. Germline-derived CDR1 and CDR2 are MNHEY and SMNVEV (reference sequence). The CDR3 loop spans 16 amino acids. The CDR3: CASSVNTGSAYDTQYF.

This chain links TRBV29-1 with TRBJ2-7; TCRdb's assignment of TRBD2 cannot be checked, as there is no DNA. The CDR3 covers 15 residues. In germline, CDR1 is SQVTM, CDR2 ANQGSEA. CDR3 protein: CSVEVGSPISYEQYF.

The rearrangement uses TRBV12-3 or TRBV12-4 and TRBJ2-7; the D call of TRBD1 rests on TCRdb alone, since no DNA is present to check it. The length of the CDR3 is 14 residues. CDR3 amino acids: CASSLEQGGYEQYF.

The gene calls are TRBV5-6 and TRBJ2-3; without DNA, the TCRdb call of TRBD1 cannot be checked. This CDR3 is built from 17 residues. CDR1 and CDR2 (germline): SGHDT, YYEEEE. CDR3 loop: CASSPEQGSPLTDTQYF. Using reference TRBV5-6 and TRBJ2-3 for the parts outside the CDR3, the full variable domain is DAGVTQSPTHLIKTRGQQVTLRCSPKSGHDTVSWYQQALGQGPQFIFQYYEEEERQRGNFPDRFSGHQFPNYSSELNVNALLLGDSALYLCASSPEQGSPLTDTQYFGPGTRLTVL.